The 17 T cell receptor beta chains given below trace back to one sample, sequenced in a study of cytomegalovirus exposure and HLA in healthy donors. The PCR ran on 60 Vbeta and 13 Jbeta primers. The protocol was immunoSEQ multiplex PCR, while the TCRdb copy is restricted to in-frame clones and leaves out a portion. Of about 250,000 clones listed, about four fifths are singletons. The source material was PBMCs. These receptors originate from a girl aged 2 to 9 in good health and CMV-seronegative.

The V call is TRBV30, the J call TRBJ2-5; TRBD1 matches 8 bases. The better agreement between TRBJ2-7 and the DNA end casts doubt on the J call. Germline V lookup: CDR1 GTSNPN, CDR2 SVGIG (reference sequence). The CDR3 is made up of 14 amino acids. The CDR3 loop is CAWSPGQEPYEQYF. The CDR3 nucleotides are TGTGCCTGGAGTCCGGGACAGGAACCCTACGAGCAGTACTTC.

This CDR3 is CASSSQGTGGETQYF. The CDR3 DNA follows: TGTGCCAGCAGTTCCCAGGGGACAGGTGGGGAGACCCAGTACTTC. This chain uses TRBV6-6 with TRBJ2-5; 8 positions match TRBD1. The CDR3 covers 15 residues. The V gene's germline CDR1 is MNHNY and CDR2 SVGAGI (reference sequence). V trimming: 4 bases; J trimming: 5 bases; junction bases outside the gene matches: 9.

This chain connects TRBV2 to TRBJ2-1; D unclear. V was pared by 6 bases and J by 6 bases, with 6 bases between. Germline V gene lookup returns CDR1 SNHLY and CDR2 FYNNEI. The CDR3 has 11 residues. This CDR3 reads CASRGFNEQFF. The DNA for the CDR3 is TGTGCCAGCAGGGGCTTCAATGAGCAGTTCTTC.

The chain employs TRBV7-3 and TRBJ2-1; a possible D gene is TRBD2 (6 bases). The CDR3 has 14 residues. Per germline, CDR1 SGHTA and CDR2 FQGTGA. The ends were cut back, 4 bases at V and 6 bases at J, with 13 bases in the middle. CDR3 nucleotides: TGTGCCAGCAGCTCGGGACTGCCCCTCAATGAGCAGTTCTTC. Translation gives CASSSGLPLNEQFF.

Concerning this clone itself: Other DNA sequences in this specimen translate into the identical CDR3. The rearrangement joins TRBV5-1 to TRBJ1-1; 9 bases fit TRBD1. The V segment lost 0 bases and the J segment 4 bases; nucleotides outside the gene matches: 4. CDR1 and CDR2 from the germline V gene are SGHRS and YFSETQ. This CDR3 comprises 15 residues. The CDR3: CASSLVGQGGTEAFF. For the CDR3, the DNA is TGCGCCAGCAGCTTGGTGGGACAGGGAGGCACTGAAGCTTTCTTT.

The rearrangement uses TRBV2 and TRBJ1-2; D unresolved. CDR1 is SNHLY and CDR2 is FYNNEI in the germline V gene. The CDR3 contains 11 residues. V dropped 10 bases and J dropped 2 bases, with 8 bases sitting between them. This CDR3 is CATPGNYGYTF. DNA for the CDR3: TGTGCCACTCCGGGAAACTATGGCTACACCTTC.

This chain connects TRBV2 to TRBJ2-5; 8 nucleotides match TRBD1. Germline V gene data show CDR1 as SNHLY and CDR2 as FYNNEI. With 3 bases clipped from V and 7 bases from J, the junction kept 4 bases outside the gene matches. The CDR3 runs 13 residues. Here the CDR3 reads CASSESGGRTQYF. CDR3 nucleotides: TGTGCCAGCAGTGAGTCAGGGGGCAGGACCCAGTACTTC.

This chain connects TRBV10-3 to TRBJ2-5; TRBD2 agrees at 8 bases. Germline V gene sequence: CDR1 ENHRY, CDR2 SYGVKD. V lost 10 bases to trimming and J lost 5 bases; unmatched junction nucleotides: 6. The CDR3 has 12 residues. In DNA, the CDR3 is TGTGCCACTAGCGGGCGTTCGGAGACCCAGTACTTC. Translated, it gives CATSGRSETQYF.

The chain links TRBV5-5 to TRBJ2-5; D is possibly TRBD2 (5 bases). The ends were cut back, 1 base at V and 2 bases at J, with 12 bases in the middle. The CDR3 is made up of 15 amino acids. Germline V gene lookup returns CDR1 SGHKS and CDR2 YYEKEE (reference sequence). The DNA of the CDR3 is TGTGCCAGCAGCTTGCTCACAGCGGATCAAGAGACCCAGTACTTC. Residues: CASSLLTADQETQYF.

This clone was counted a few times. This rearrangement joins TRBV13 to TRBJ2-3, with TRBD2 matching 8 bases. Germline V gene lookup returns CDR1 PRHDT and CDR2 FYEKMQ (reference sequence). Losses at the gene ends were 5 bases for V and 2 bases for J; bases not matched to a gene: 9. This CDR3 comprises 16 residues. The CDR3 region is CASSPAAGEHTDTQYF. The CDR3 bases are TGTGCCAGCAGCCCCGCAGCGGGGGAACACACAGATACGCAGTATTTT.

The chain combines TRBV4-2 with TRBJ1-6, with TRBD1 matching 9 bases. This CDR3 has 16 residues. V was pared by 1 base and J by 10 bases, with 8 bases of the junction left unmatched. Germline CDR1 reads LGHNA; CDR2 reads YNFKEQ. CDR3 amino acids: CASSQGPGQGESPLHF. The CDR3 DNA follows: TGTGCCAGCAGCCAAGGTCCGGGACAGGGTGAATCACCCCTCCACTTT.

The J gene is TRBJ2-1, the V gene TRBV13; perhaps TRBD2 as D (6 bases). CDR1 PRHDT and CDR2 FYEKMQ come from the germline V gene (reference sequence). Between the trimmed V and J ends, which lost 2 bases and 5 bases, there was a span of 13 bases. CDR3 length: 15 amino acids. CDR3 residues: CASSLRRRDHNEQFF. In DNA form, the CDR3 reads TGTGCCAGCAGCTTAAGGCGGAGGGACCACAATGAGCAGTTCTTC.

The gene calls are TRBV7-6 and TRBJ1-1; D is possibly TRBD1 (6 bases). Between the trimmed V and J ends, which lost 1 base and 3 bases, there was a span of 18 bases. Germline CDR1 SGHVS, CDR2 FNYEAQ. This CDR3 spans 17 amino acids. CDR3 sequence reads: CASSLGLFGDKHTEAFF. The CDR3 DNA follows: TGTGCCAGCAGCTTAGGACTATTCGGGGACAAGCACACTGAAGCTTTCTTT.

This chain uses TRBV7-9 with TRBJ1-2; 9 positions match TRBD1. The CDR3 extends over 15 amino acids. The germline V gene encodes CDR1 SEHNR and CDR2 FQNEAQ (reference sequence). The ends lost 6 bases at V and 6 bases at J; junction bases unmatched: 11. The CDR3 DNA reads TGTGCCAGCAGGCTAACAGGGGGCGCCAAGGATGGCTACACCTTC. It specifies CASRLTGGAKDGYTF.

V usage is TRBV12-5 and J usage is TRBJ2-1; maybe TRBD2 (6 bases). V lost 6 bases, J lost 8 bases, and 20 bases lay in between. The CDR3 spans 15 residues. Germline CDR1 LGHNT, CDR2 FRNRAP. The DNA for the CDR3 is TGTGCTAGTGGCGTTACGACGGGGGTTACAGATGAGCAGTTCTTC. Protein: CASGVTTGVTDEQFF.

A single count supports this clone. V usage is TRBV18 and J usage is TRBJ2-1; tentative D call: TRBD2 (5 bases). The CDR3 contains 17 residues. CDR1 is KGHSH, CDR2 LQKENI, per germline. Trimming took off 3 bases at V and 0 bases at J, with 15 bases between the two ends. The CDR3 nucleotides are TGTGCCAGCTCACCGTTGACTAAAGCGAGCTCCTACAATGAGCAGTTCTTC. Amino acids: CASSPLTKASSYNEQFF.

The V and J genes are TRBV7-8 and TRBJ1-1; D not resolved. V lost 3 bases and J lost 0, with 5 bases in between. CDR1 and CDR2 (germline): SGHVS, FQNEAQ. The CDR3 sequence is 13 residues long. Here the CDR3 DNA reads TGTGCCAGCAGCTTTAAGCTGAACACTGAAGCTTTCTTT. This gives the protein CASSFKLNTEAFF.